This TCR beta chain was captured by sequencing in a study of post-analysis software for immune sequencing data. Germline-derived CDR1 and CDR2 are SGHTA and FQGNSA. This CDR3 has 15 amino acids. V was cut by 1 base and J by 7 bases, with 14 bases left in between. Tagging with unique molecular identifiers was a feature of the TCR beta cDNA libraries. MiXCR, applied by TCRdb to the PCR reads, yields one record per CDR3 protein. This table holds around 160,000 distinct CDR3 sequences, roughly 35% found once. This receptor was taken from a girl aged 5-17 years with multiple sclerosis. The chain couples TRBV7-2 to TRBJ1-5, with a tentative D call TRBD1 (5 bases). Material: blood, obtained after autologous hematopoietic stem cell transplantation. The CDR3, as DNA: TGTGCCAGCAGCTTAGTAGGGCAGGGCCTCCAGCCCCAGCATTTT. Encoded protein: CASSLVGQGLQPQHF.